This TCR beta chain was obtained from a study of OX40 agonist ivuxolimab in advanced cancers. Study at large: The diagnoses of dose-escalation patients were hepatocellular carcinoma, melanoma, renal cell or head and neck cancer. Among those enrolled, mean age was 60 years (range roughly 20 to 85) and over 70% were male.

Using immunoSEQ multiplex PCR, the repertoire was profiled, and TCRdb retains in-frame clones only, with some absent. The table includes around 30,000 clones, 80% to 95% detected once. V lost 4 bases and J lost 3, with 16 bases in between. From germline, CDR1 is SGHVS and CDR2 FQNEAQ. The CDR3 contains 16 residues. The source is an adult with an advanced solid tumor such as melanoma, head and neck, liver or kidney cancer. The sequenced sample was CD4+ or CD8+ T cells sorted from blood, obtained in a trial of the OX40 agonist ivuxolimab. The rearrangement links TRBV7-8 to TRBJ2-1, with a weak D call TRBD2 (5 bases). CDR3 DNA sequence: TGTGCCAGCAGCTCAGCGATCGGGGATGACTACAATGAGCAGTTCTTC. It codes for CASSSAIGDDYNEQFF.